This T cell receptor (beta chain) is from a study of T cells in localized non-small cell lung cancer. Germline V gene lookup returns CDR1 SEHNR and CDR2 FQNEAQ (reference sequence). V was clipped by 4 bases and J by 0 bases; unmatched bases: 7. The CDR3 contains 16 residues. This clone has only a few counts. Only in-frame clones appear in the TCRdb table, and some are missing; sequencing was by immunoSEQ multiplex PCR. Counted here are approximately 52,000 clones, 60% to 80% occurring once; the ten biggest clones make up around a sixth. The specimen comprised peripheral blood, sampled before any cancer treatment. This chain connects TRBV7-9 to TRBJ2-3; TRBD1 matches 7 bases. This clonotype originated in a man aged 35-75 years with stage I squamous cell lung carcinoma. In DNA form, the CDR3 reads TGTGCCAGCAGCTCATTAGGGGGCCGCAGCACAGATACGCAGTATTTT. This gives the protein CASSSLGGRSTDTQYF.